The clone carrying this TCR beta chain was recorded only once. Antigen unknown. The CDR3 sequence is 16 residues long. The trim removed 6 bases at V and 2 bases at J, leaving 10 bases unmatched. The germline gives CDR1 KGHSH, CDR2 LQKENI. These data are taken from a study of T cells in tumors after PD-1 blockade. In the study overall: Excluded were patients with checkpoint blockade, immunosuppressants, or radiotherapy or other anti-cancer therapy within 4 weeks. Daily vismodegib 150 mg continued in a subset of anti-PD-1-treated patients.

Clones were read by immunoSEQ multiplex PCR, and TCRdb kept only the in-frame ones, dropping some. The sample lists around 46,000 clones, about four fifths occurring once. Study observations and caveats: Blood contained about two fifths of the tumor's TCR clonotypes.

The specimen was PBMCs, collected before anti-PD-1 treatment. This rearrangement joins TRBV18 to TRBJ2-3, with 8 bases aligning to TRBD1. The source is a human donor with basal cell carcinoma. The CDR3 protein is CASSPSPTGVTDTQYF. The DNA for the CDR3 is TGTGCCAGCTCCCCAAGTCCGACAGGGGTCACAGATACGCAGTATTTT.